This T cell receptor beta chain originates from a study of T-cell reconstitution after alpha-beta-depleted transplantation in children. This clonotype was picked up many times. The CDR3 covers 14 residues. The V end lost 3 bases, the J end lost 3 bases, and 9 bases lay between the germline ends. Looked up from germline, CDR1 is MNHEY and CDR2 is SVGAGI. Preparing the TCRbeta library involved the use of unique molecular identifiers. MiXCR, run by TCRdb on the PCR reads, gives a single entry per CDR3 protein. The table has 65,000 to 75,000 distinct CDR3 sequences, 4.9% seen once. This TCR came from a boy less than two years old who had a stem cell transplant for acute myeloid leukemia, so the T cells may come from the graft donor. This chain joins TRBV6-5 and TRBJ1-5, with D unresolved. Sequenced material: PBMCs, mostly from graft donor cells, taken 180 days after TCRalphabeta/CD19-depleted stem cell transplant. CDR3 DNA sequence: TGTGCCAGCAGTTATCCTCTATCCAATCAGCCCCAGCATTTT. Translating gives CASSYPLSNQPQHF.